The T cell receptor beta chain under discussion was sequenced for a study of T cells after somatic rescue of genetic block. Per the germline V gene, CDR1 is DFQATT and CDR2 is SNEGSKA (reference sequence). With 6 bases removed from V and 4 bases from J, the gap between germline ends came to 9 bases. The CDR3 extends over 11 amino acids. The protocol was immunoSEQ multiplex PCR, while the TCRdb copy is restricted to in-frame clones and leaves out a portion. The sample records around 70,000 clones, about nine tenths being singletons. The specimen was peripheral blood mononuclear cells (PBMCs). This chain connects TRBV20-1 to TRBJ2-5; D might be TRBD1 (6 bases). The sequence derives from a man aged 35 to 55. This CDR3 reads CSAKGVETQYF. The CDR3, as DNA: TGCAGTGCAAAGGGGGTAGAGACCCAGTACTTC.